These 23 T cell receptor beta chains were sequenced from one sample in a study of blood T cell repertoires in COVID-19. Clones were read by immunoSEQ multiplex PCR, and TCRdb kept only the in-frame ones, dropping some. The profile shows around 320,000 clones, just under 90% of them singletons. Sequencing was carried out using peripheral blood. The receptors were sampled from a woman aged 25 to 39 with COVID-19, enrolled during active disease.

This chain links TRBV19 with TRBJ1-5; D gene uncertain. Trimming removed 5 bases at V and 3 bases at J, with 11 bases between. The CDR3 sequence is 14 residues long. Germline assignment: CDR1 LNHDA and CDR2 SQIVND (reference sequence). CDR3 loop: CASSQQSLNQPQHF. As DNA, the CDR3 is TGTGCCAGTAGTCAACAGTCACTCAATCAGCCCCAGCATTTT.

The chain couples TRBV28 to TRBJ2-3, with 11 bases identical to TRBD2. With 2 bases clipped from V and 4 bases from J, the junction kept 8 bases outside the gene matches. CDR1 MDHEN and CDR2 SYDVKM come from the germline V gene. This CDR3 has 17 residues. CDR3: CASSLLIAGGPSDTQYF. The CDR3 bases are TGTGCCAGCAGTTTACTCATAGCGGGGGGGCCCTCAGATACGCAGTATTTT.

The V and J genes are TRBV19 and TRBJ2-2, with 7 bases matching TRBD2. The CDR3 contains 14 residues. Germline V gene sequence: CDR1 LNHDA, CDR2 SQIVND (reference sequence). V lost 7 bases to trimming and J lost 4 bases; unmatched junction nucleotides: 6. The CDR3 region is CASNPGTTTGELFF. CDR3 in DNA: TGTGCCAGTAACCCCGGGACTACCACCGGGGAGCTGTTTTTT.

V and J are TRBV6-5 and TRBJ1-3, with 7 bases identical to TRBD1. The CDR3 spans 15 residues. Trimming removed 0 bases from V and 4 bases from J; junction bases left unmatched: 3. CDR1 and CDR2 (germline): MNHEY, SVGAGI. The CDR3 DNA sequence: TGTGCCAGCAGTTACTCCAGGACAGGCGGAAACACCATATATTTT. Amino acids: CASSYSRTGGNTIYF.

The table lists this clone with a count of one. In DNA form, the CDR3 reads TGTGCCATCAGGTACGGACAGGGTAAGGGTGAAGCTTTCTTT. Amino acid sequence: CAIRYGQGKGEAFF. The chain uses TRBV10-3 and TRBJ1-1; 8 nucleotides match TRBD1. CDR3 length equals 14 residues. The ends lost 6 bases at V and 7 bases at J; junction bases unmatched: 10. Germline lookup yields CDR1 ENHRY and CDR2 SYGVKD.

This CDR3 is CASNDIGYEQYF. The CDR3 DNA reads as TGTGCCAGTAACGACATTGGCTACGAGCAGTACTTC. The rearrangement links TRBV19 to TRBJ2-7; no reliable D call. V was shortened by 7 bases and J by 3 bases, with 10 bases between the two germline ends. CDR1 is LNHDA and CDR2 is SQIVND in the germline V gene (reference sequence). The CDR3 extends over 12 amino acids.

V usage is TRBV5-6 and J usage is TRBJ2-5, with TRBD2 matching over 8 bases. This CDR3 contains 15 residues. Trimming took 6 bases from V and 4 from J; bases not matched to a gene: 11. Germline CDR1 is SGHDT and CDR2 is YYEEEE. CDR3 DNA sequence: TGTGCCAGCATCCCAGCGGGGGAGTCCCCAGAGACCCAGTACTTC. Protein sequence: CASIPAGESPETQYF.

The chain uses TRBV3-1 (or the pseudogene TRBV3-2) and TRBJ1-1; D unclear. The CDR3 extends over 15 amino acids. CDR1 is LGHDT, CDR2 YNNKEL, per germline (reference sequence). V lost 0 bases, J lost 5 bases, and 13 bases lay in between. The CDR3 here is CASSQDRNGWTEAFF. Here the CDR3 DNA reads TGTGCCAGCAGCCAAGATCGGAACGGGTGGACTGAAGCTTTCTTT.

Turning to this clone: Other DNA sequences in the same sample also yield this CDR3. The chain is built from TRBV5-1 and TRBJ2-7, with a tentative D call TRBD2 (6 bases). The CDR3 has 16 residues. V was clipped by 0 bases and J by 1 base, with 14 bases between them. Germline assignment: CDR1 SGHRS and CDR2 YFSETQ. This chain's CDR3 is CASSLGGRGPSYEQYF. The CDR3 nucleotides read TGCGCCAGCAGCTTGGGAGGGCGGGGCCCTTCCTACGAGCAGTACTTC. The full variable domain, with the rest looked up from reference TRBV5-1 and TRBJ2-7, is KAGVTQTPRYLIKTRGQQVTLSCSPISGHRSVSWYQQTPGQGLQFLFEYFSETQRNKGNFPGRFSGRQFSNSRSEMNVSTLELGDSALYLCASSLGGRGPSYEQYFGPGTRLTVT.

The chain employs TRBV10-2 and TRBJ1-2; possibly TRBD1 for D (5 bases). CDR3 length: 16 amino acids. The germline V gene has CDR1 WSHSY and CDR2 SAAADI. The ends were cut back, 6 bases at V and 6 bases at J, with 23 bases in the middle. The CDR3 nucleotides are TGCGCCAGCAGCCGCTCAGCTCAGGGTCTTTCTGATGGCTACACCTTC. Translating it yields CASSRSAQGLSDGYTF.

The chain recombines TRBV2 with TRBJ1-5; 7 bases map to TRBD1. Per germline, CDR1 SNHLY and CDR2 FYNNEI. The CDR3 spans 13 residues. V gave up 6 bases and J gave up 6 bases; unmatched junction bases: 5. Here the CDR3 reads CASRPQGGQPQHF. CDR3 coding DNA: TGTGCCAGCAGGCCGCAGGGGGGTCAGCCCCAGCATTTT.

The rearrangement joins TRBV7-9 to TRBJ2-3, with 7 bases identical to TRBD2. Trimming cost V 1 base and J 2 bases; bases outside gene matches: 9. The CDR3 extends over 17 amino acids. Germline V gene data show CDR1 as SEHNR and CDR2 as FQNEAQ (reference sequence). The DNA of the CDR3 is TGTGCCAGCAGCTTAGGTGCTAGCGGTACTTTCACAGATACGCAGTATTTT. Encoded protein: CASSLGASGTFTDTQYF.

V and J are TRBV2 and TRBJ1-6; 9 nucleotides agree with TRBD1. The CDR3 runs 14 residues. Trimming cost V 7 bases and J 10 bases; bases outside gene matches: 8. Germline V gene data show CDR1 as SNHLY and CDR2 as FYNNEI. CDR3 bases: TGTGCCAGCACTTCGACAGGGGGACAATCACCCCTCCACTTT. Translation: CASTSTGGQSPLHF.

This clone was counted between two and nine times. J is TRBJ2-7 and V is TRBV13; tentative D call: TRBD2 (5 bases). Per germline, CDR1 PRHDT and CDR2 FYEKMQ (reference sequence). Trimming removed 2 bases at V and 3 bases at J, with 11 bases between. CDR3 length: 14 amino acids. The CDR3 here is CASSLRGRGYEQYF. The CDR3, as DNA: TGTGCCAGCAGCTTAAGAGGTCGGGGCTACGAGCAGTACTTC.

This chain joins TRBV9 and TRBJ1-1; 9 bases are a match to TRBD1. Germline CDR1 reads SGDLS; CDR2 reads YYNGEE. Trimming at V came to 5 bases and at J to 5 bases, leaving 16 bases not matched to a gene. This CDR3 has 17 amino acids. The CDR3 sequence: CASREGTGLTTGTEAFF. Here the CDR3 DNA reads TGTGCCAGCAGAGAAGGGACAGGGCTTACCACCGGGACTGAAGCTTTCTTT.

V is TRBV20-1 and J is TRBJ2-3; D not resolved. CDR1 is DFQATT and CDR2 is SNEGSKA in the germline V gene (reference sequence). V lost 3 bases to trimming and J lost 14 bases, with 15 bases between them. CDR3 length: 11 residues. The CDR3 nucleotides read TGCAGTGCTAGTCCCAGGTCCTCCCCGTATTTT. Residues: CSASPRSSPYF.

The V call is TRBV15, the J call TRBJ1-2; D perhaps matches TRBD1 (6 bases). The CDR3 spans 16 residues. CDR1 is LNHNV, CDR2 YYDKDF, per germline (reference sequence). V lost 8 bases, J lost 3 bases, and 22 bases lay in between. This CDR3 reads CATGPGAARAYYGYTF. The CDR3 nucleotides read TGTGCCACCGGGCCAGGGGCCGCAAGAGCCTACTATGGCTACACCTTC.

V usage is TRBV5-1 and J usage is TRBJ1-2; 10 positions agree with TRBD1. CDR1 and CDR2 from the germline V gene are SGHRS and YFSETQ. V was pared by 4 bases and J by 8 bases, with 8 bases of the junction left unmatched. The CDR3 runs 14 residues. In DNA, the CDR3 is TGCGCCAGCAGCCCTAATGACAGGGGGCAGGGCTACACCTTC. Its translation: CASSPNDRGQGYTF.

The V call is TRBV15, the J call TRBJ1-5; 8 bases line up with TRBD1. Germline trimming cut 1 base from V and 2 bases from J; bases unmatched to any gene: 1. The CDR3 runs 15 residues. Germline V gene lookup returns CDR1 LNHNV and CDR2 YYDKDF (reference sequence). CDR3 nucleotides: TGTGCCACCAGCAGAGGGACAGGGCGCAATCAGCCCCAGCATTTT. It encodes CATSRGTGRNQPQHF.

The V and J genes are TRBV7-9 and TRBJ2-5; D gene ambiguous. CDR1 and CDR2 from the germline V gene are SEHNR and FQNEAQ (reference sequence). This CDR3 comprises 14 residues. V gave up 4 bases and J gave up 2 bases, with 11 bases separating them. This CDR3 reads CASSSLEVQETQYF. CDR3 sequence (DNA): TGTGCCAGCAGCTCTCTAGAGGTGCAAGAGACCCAGTACTTC. Based on the CDR3 plus reference TRBV7-9 and TRBJ2-5, the full variable domain is DTGVSQNPRHKITKRGQNVTFRCDPISEHNRLYWYRQTLGQGPEFLTYFQNEAQLEKSRLLSDRFSAERPKGSFSTLEIQRTEQGDSAMYLCASSSLEVQETQYFGPGTRLLVL.

This CDR3 is CASSGQSSYEQYF. DNA of the CDR3: TGTGCCAGCAGTGGACAGTCCTCCTACGAGCAGTACTTC. The V and J genes are TRBV28 and TRBJ2-7, with a possible D match to TRBD1 (6 bases). Germline CDR1 reads MDHEN; CDR2 reads SYDVKM. Trimming took 5 bases from V and 0 from J, leaving 8 bases between them. The CDR3 length is 13 residues.

The J gene is TRBJ2-7, the V gene TRBV6-2 or TRBV6-3; maybe TRBD1 (6 bases). Germline V CDR1 and CDR2: MNHEY, SVGEGT. This CDR3 comprises 14 residues. The V end lost 6 bases, the J end lost 0 bases, and 12 bases lay between the germline ends. CDR3 region: CASSSGHRSYEQYF. The CDR3 nucleotides read TGTGCCAGCAGCTCGGGACACCGCTCCTACGAGCAGTACTTC.

The V call is TRBV7-9, the J call TRBJ2-7; TRBD1 agrees at 9 bases. The CDR3 is 16 residues long. Per germline, CDR1 SEHNR and CDR2 FQNEAQ (reference sequence). V gave up 4 bases and J gave up 4 bases; unmatched junction bases: 11. In nucleotides, the CDR3 is TGTGCCAGCAGCTCCCCCTTGGGACAGGGTGCGTACGAGCAGTACTTC. This sequence encodes CASSSPLGQGAYEQYF.